A selection of T cell receptor beta chains follows, all from one sample in a study of OX40 agonist ivuxolimab in advanced cancers. Profiled with immunoSEQ multiplex PCR; TCRdb holds only in-frame clones, not every one. The sample yields approximately 60,000 clones, around 85% seen once. Sequenced here: CD4+ or CD8+ T cells sorted from blood, sampled in a trial of the OX40 agonist ivuxolimab. The receptors come from an adult with an advanced solid tumor such as melanoma, head and neck, liver or kidney cancer. Each CDR3 is given with its conserved first and last residue. D genes are given only for firm matches. Clone sizes are given selectively: once, few, many, or a class where the clone is expanded.

v_gene	abundance	d_gene	j_gene	CDR3aa	CDR3nt
TRBV2	-	-	TRBJ2-1	CASSEEVYANEQFF	TGTGCCAGCAGTGAAGAAGTCTATGCTAATGAGCAGTTCTTC
TRBV27	-	-	TRBJ2-1	CASSNYNEQFF	TGTGCCAGCAGTAACTACAATGAGCAGTTCTTC
TRBV11-2	few	-	TRBJ1-2	CASSPSLYGYTF	TGTGCCAGCAGCCCGTCCCTCTATGGCTACACCTTC
TRBV5-1	-	-	TRBJ2-3	CASSLGGRGTDTQYF	TGCGCCAGCAGCTTAGGGGGAAGGGGAACAGATACGCAGTATTTT
TRBV20-1	-	-	TRBJ2-7	CSASRGSEQYF	TGCAGTGCTAGTCGGGGGTCCGAGCAGTACTTC
TRBV6-1	-	TRBD1	TRBJ2-5	CASRRTGEETQYF	TGTGCCAGCAGACGGACAGGGGAAGAGACCCAGTACTTC
TRBV30	-	-	TRBJ1-6	CAWVGQGGGSPLHF	TGTGCCTGGGTCGGGCAGGGAGGAGGATCACCCCTCCACTTT
TRBV30	few	-	TRBJ1-2	CASGSYGYTF	TGTGCCTCAGGGTCGTATGGCTACACCTTC
TRBV7-2	-	-	TRBJ2-3	CASSPQTVSTDTQYF	TGTGCCAGCAGCCCCCAGACAGTCAGCACAGATACGCAGTATTTT
TRBV5-6	-	TRBD1	TRBJ1-2	CASSLVWQGDYGYTF	TGTGCCAGCAGCTTGGTATGGCAGGGGGACTATGGCTACACCTTC
TRBV15	once	-	TRBJ1-1	CATSRGHRMNTEAFF	TGTGCCACCAGCAGAGGTCACAGGATGAACACTGAAGCTTTCTTT
TRBV27	few	TRBD1	TRBJ1-1	CASSWTGVNTEAFF	TGTGCCAGCAGTTGGACAGGGGTGAACACTGAAGCTTTCTTT
TRBV2	-	-	TRBJ2-6	CASRFGGANVLTF	TGTGCCAGCCGGTTTGGTGGGGCCAACGTCCTGACTTTC
TRBV5-4	many	-	TRBJ2-3	CASSGRDSFTDTQYF	TGTGCCAGCAGCGGTCGGGACTCCTTCACAGATACGCAGTATTTT
TRBV25-1	-	-	TRBJ2-3	CASSEEQLRTDTQYF	TGTGCCAGCAGTGAAGAACAACTTAGGACAGATACGCAGTATTTT
TRBV6-1	-	TRBD2	TRBJ2-5	CASSTGLDQETQYF	TGTGCCAGCAGTACGGGACTAGACCAAGAGACCCAGTACTTC
TRBV11-2	-	TRBD2	TRBJ2-2	CASSLKRGGGGELFF	TGTGCCAGCAGCTTAAAGCGGGGAGGAGGCGGGGAGCTGTTTTTT
TRBV5-6	few	-	TRBJ2-1	CASSSQGYWEQFF	TGTGCCAGCAGCTCCCAAGGGTATTGGGAGCAGTTCTTC
TRBV4-1	-	TRBD1	TRBJ2-7	CASSHAPGQGGDEQYF	TGCGCCAGCAGCCACGCCCCCGGACAGGGGGGCGACGAGCAGTACTTC
TRBV6-6	-	-	TRBJ2-1	CASSYPAGASPGEQFF	TGTGCCAGCAGTTACCCGGCGGGGGCTAGTCCGGGTGAGCAGTTCTTC
TRBV9	-	-	TRBJ2-1	CASSVEEGGNEQFF	TGTGCCAGCAGCGTAGAGGAGGGCGGCAATGAGCAGTTCTTC
TRBV9	few	TRBD2	TRBJ2-5	CASSETSGGETQYF	TGTGCCAGCAGCGAGACTAGCGGGGGGGAGACCCAGTACTTC
TRBV5-1	few	TRBD1	TRBJ1-1	CASSPPRQGGMNTEAFF	TGCGCCAGCAGCCCACCCCGACAGGGAGGCATGAACACTGAAGCTTTCTTT
TRBV21-1	-	-	TRBJ2-3	CASSKDAGGPSTDTQYF	TGTGCCAGCAGCAAAGATGCGGGGGGGCCCTCCACAGATACGCAGTATTTT
TRBV10-1	-	-	TRBJ2-3	CASSESWTASTDTQYF	TGCGCCAGCAGTGAGTCCTGGACAGCTAGCACAGATACGCAGTATTTT
TRBV5-4	-	TRBD1	TRBJ2-7	CASSLGGPGQGWNEQYF	TGTGCCAGCAGCTTGGGGGGCCCGGGACAGGGGTGGAACGAGCAGTACTTC
TRBV7-3	-	-	TRBJ2-2	CASKARANTGELFF	TGTGCCAGCAAGGCCAGGGCGAACACCGGGGAGCTGTTTTTT
TRBV7-8	-	TRBD2	TRBJ2-1	CASSWMAGGQGEQFF	TGTGCCAGCAGCTGGATGGCGGGGGGGCAGGGTGAGCAGTTCTTC
TRBV30	once	TRBD1	TRBJ1-2	CAWSPGQSVPYGYTF	TGTGCCTGGAGTCCGGGACAGTCGGTCCCCTATGGCTACACCTTC
TRBV9	-	-	TRBJ2-7	CASSVGQGLAYEQYF	TGTGCCAGCAGCGTAGGTCAGGGTCTCGCCTACGAGCAGTACTTC
TRBV6-4	-	-	TRBJ1-1	CASTQRPGLTEAFF	TGTGCCAGCACCCAGCGACCAGGGTTGACTGAAGCTTTCTTT
TRBV5-6	-	-	TRBJ1-5	CASSPSLGGNQPQHF	TGTGCCAGCAGCCCCTCGTTGGGGGGCAATCAGCCCCAGCATTTT
TRBV29-1	many	-	TRBJ1-2	CSVVWASSGYTF	TGCAGCGTTGTCTGGGCCTCCAGCGGCTACACCTTC
TRBV9	-	-	TRBJ2-6	CASSVAPGGISGANVLTF	TGTGCCAGCAGCGTAGCTCCGGGCGGCATATCTGGGGCCAACGTCCTGACTTTC
TRBV2	-	TRBD2	TRBJ2-7	CASTGTSGTAGEQYF	TGTGCCAGTACAGGGACTAGCGGGACGGCCGGCGAGCAGTACTTC
TRBV6-1	-	TRBD2	TRBJ2-4	CASSARRAGVENIQYF	TGTGCCAGCAGTGCCCGACGAGCGGGGGTAGAAAACATTCAGTACTTC
TRBV6-1	-	-	TRBJ1-5	CASSGGDGGNQPQHF	TGTGCCAGCAGTGGGGGGGACGGTGGCAATCAGCCCCAGCATTTT
TRBV6-1	-	-	TRBJ1-4	CASRTTEGEKLFF	TGTGCCAGCAGAACTACCGAGGGTGAAAAACTGTTTTTT
TRBV13	-	TRBD2	TRBJ2-1	CASSPDERLAGFPSYNEQFF	TGTGCCAGCAGCCCCGACGAGAGACTAGCGGGGTTTCCCTCCTACAATGAGCAGTTCTTC
TRBV7-9	-	TRBD1	TRBJ1-2	CASTQTGLGNYGYTF	TGTGCCAGCACCCAGACAGGGCTAGGGAATTATGGCTACACCTTC